Shown below are 10 T cell receptor beta chains from a single sample sequenced in a study of technical replicates of blood from a few donors. The method was immunoSEQ multiplex PCR; TCRdb's version includes in-frame clones alone and lacks a portion of them. The sample carries approximately 100,000 clones, roughly 95% recorded once. Sequencing was carried out using T cells isolated from PBMCs. The receptors come from a human donor in good health.

V is TRBV7-2 and J is TRBJ2-3; 14 bases are shared with TRBD2. Unmatched junction bases numbered 15, after V lost 4 bases and J lost 6 bases. The CDR3 runs to 19 residues. The germline CDR1 and CDR2 sequences are SGHTA and FQGNSA. The CDR3 protein is CASSSRAGGTSGSRDTQYF. The DNA for the CDR3 is TGTGCCAGCAGCTCCCGGGCCGGTGGGACTAGCGGGAGTAGGGATACGCAGTATTTT.

V gene TRBV10-3 combines with J gene TRBJ2-1, with a possible D match to TRBD1 (6 bases). The CDR3 contains 15 residues. Trimming removed 0 bases at V and 4 bases at J, with 10 bases between. The germline gives CDR1 ENHRY, CDR2 SYGVKD. DNA of the CDR3: TGTGCCATCAGTGAGTCGCGGCAGGGGTACAATGAGCAGTTCTTC. This sequence encodes CAISESRQGYNEQFF.

The gene calls are TRBV28 and TRBJ2-3, with D tentatively TRBD2 (5 bases). The CDR3 sequence is 14 residues long. Germline assignment: CDR1 MDHEN and CDR2 SYDVKM. V dropped 4 bases and J dropped 3 bases, with 11 bases sitting between them. CDR3 nucleotide sequence: TGTGCCAGCAGTTCTGTCGGAGGAACAGATACGCAGTATTTT. Residues: CASSSVGGTDTQYF.

This sequence joins TRBV27 and TRBJ2-7; 9 positions match TRBD2. Losses at the gene ends were 3 bases for V and 3 bases for J; bases not matched to a gene: 3. This CDR3 has 14 residues. Germline CDR1 and CDR2: MNHEY and SMNVEV (reference sequence). The CDR3 sequence is CASSFSGSNYEQYF. The DNA for the CDR3 is TGTGCCAGCAGTTTTAGCGGGAGTAACTACGAGCAGTACTTC.

CDR3 loop: CSVEDGSYGNIEAFF. As DNA, the CDR3 is TGCAGCGTTGAAGATGGATCATACGGGAATATTGAAGCTTTCTTT. This chain joins TRBV29-1 and TRBJ1-1; D ambiguous. Germline lookup yields CDR1 SQVTM and CDR2 ANQGSEA. This CDR3 region has 15 residues. V lost 0 bases and J lost 7, with 18 bases in between.

The V call is TRBV25-1, the J call TRBJ2-7; D gene unclear. The CDR3 runs 13 residues. Germline V gene data show CDR1 as MGHDK and CDR2 as SYGVNS. The germline V and J ends were trimmed by 7 bases and 1 base, with 11 bases remaining between them. CDR3 nucleotides: TGTGCCAGCACTCCCACAGATTCCTACGAGCAGTACTTC. Residues: CASTPTDSYEQYF.

The V call is TRBV7-2, the J call TRBJ2-3; 13 bases agree with TRBD2. Germline V lookup: CDR1 SGHTA, CDR2 FQGNSA. The CDR3 extends over 17 amino acids. V lost 5 bases to trimming and J lost 1 base; unmatched junction nucleotides: 6. CDR3 amino acids: CASSTQLAGGRTDTQYF. The CDR3 DNA is TGTGCCAGCAGCACACAACTAGCGGGGGGGCGCACAGATACGCAGTATTTT.

This chain connects TRBV7-9 to TRBJ1-4, with D possibly matching TRBD1 (5 bases). V was trimmed by 7 bases and J by 0 bases, leaving 12 bases between them. This CDR3 has 15 amino acids. Per germline, CDR1 SEHNR and CDR2 FQNEAQ (reference sequence). The CDR3 DNA reads as TGTGCCAGCATCCACGGGGGGGCAACTAATGAAAAACTGTTTTTT. Its translation is CASIHGGATNEKLFF. The full variable domain, with the rest looked up from reference TRBV7-9 and TRBJ1-4, is DTGVSQNPRHKITKRGQNVTFRCDPISEHNRLYWYRQTLGQGPEFLTYFQNEAQLEKSRLLSDRFSAERPKGSFSTLEIQRTEQGDSAMYLCASIHGGATNEKLFFGSGTQLSVL.

To note about this clone: Within the sample, other DNA sequences also encode this same CDR3. The chain carries TRBV27 and TRBJ2-3, with TRBD1 identical over 8 bases. This CDR3 has 13 amino acids. The V gene's germline CDR1 is MNHEY and CDR2 SMNVEV (reference sequence). V lost 3 bases, J lost 5 bases, and 1 base stayed unmatched. The CDR3 DNA reads as TGTGCCAGCAGTTTGACAGGGGTAGATACGCAGTATTTT. The encoded protein is CASSLTGVDTQYF.

The rearrangement joins TRBV29-1 to TRBJ2-3; the D gene is possibly TRBD1 (6 bases). The CDR3 contains 12 residues. V was clipped by 7 bases and J by 5 bases, with 13 bases between them. Germline lookup yields CDR1 SQVTM and CDR2 ANQGSEA. This chain's CDR3 is CSGEQGQDTQYF. The CDR3 DNA sequence: TGCAGCGGAGAACAGGGCCAAGATACGCAGTATTTT.